A selection of T cell receptor beta chains follows, all from one sample in a study of blood T cell repertoires in COVID-19. TCRdb's copy holds only in-frame clones and misses some; the assay was immunoSEQ multiplex PCR. The repertoire holds under 250,000 clones, with about 90% as singletons. The sample was peripheral blood. The receptors were gathered from a man between 60 and 70 years old with COVID-19, enrolled during active disease. Each CDR3 is given with its conserved first and last residue. Each record gives: V gene, clone size, D gene, J gene, CDR3 DNA, CDR3 protein. D genes are given only for firm matches. Some rows mark clone size as missing; the rest say once, few, many or name a class of expanded clone.

V gene: TRBV28; clone size: NA; D gene: TRBD2; J gene: TRBJ2-3; CDR3 DNA: TGTGCCAGCATTCCTCAGTTTATAGTCGCGGGAGGGATAAAAGATACGCAGTATTTT; CDR3 protein: CASIPQFIVAGGIKDTQYF
V gene: TRBV28; clone size: once; D gene: TRBD1; J gene: TRBJ2-4; CDR3 DNA: TGTGCCAGCAGTCTAAGGACAGGTTCCTTCTGCTTC; CDR3 protein: CASSLRTGSFCF
V gene: TRBV5-6; clone size: NA; D gene: NA; J gene: TRBJ1-1; CDR3 DNA: TGTGCCAGCAGCTCCTTATCCAGGGGCGAGAACACTGAAGCTTTCTTT; CDR3 protein: CASSSLSRGENTEAFF
V gene: TRBV24-1; clone size: NA; D gene: NA; J gene: TRBJ2-3; CDR3 DNA: TGTGCCACCAGTGATCGGGGCACAGATACGCAGTATTTT; CDR3 protein: CATSDRGTDTQYF
V gene: TRBV15; clone size: NA; D gene: NA; J gene: TRBJ1-1; CDR3 DNA: TGTGCCACCAGCCCCGCGCCGGGCAGGGGGAACACTGAAGCTTTCTTT; CDR3 protein: CATSPAPGRGNTEAFF
V gene: TRBV7-8; clone size: NA; D gene: NA; J gene: TRBJ2-5; CDR3 DNA: TGTGCCAGCAGTACGGGACAAGGGGAGACCCAGTACTTC; CDR3 protein: CASSTGQGETQYF
V gene: TRBV4-1; clone size: NA; D gene: NA; J gene: TRBJ2-3; CDR3 DNA: TGCGCCAGCAGCCAAGATTTAATCAGGGGGGTAGATACGCAGTATTTT; CDR3 protein: CASSQDLIRGVDTQYF
V gene: TRBV30; clone size: NA; D gene: NA; J gene: TRBJ1-3; CDR3 DNA: TGTGCCTGGACAGGGCACTCTGGAAACACCATATATTTT; CDR3 protein: CAWTGHSGNTIYF
V gene: TRBV5-6; clone size: NA; D gene: NA; J gene: TRBJ1-1; CDR3 DNA: TGTGCCAGCAGCTTGGTGGGGGCGGGCACTGAAGCTTTCTTT; CDR3 protein: CASSLVGAGTEAFF
V gene: TRBV9; clone size: NA; D gene: TRBD2; J gene: TRBJ2-1; CDR3 DNA: TGTGCCAGCAGCGCTAGCGGGAGGAATGAGCAGTTCTTC; CDR3 protein: CASSASGRNEQFF
V gene: TRBV6-5; clone size: once; D gene: NA; J gene: TRBJ2-2; CDR3 DNA: TGTGCCAGCAGTTATCACGGGGAGCTGTTTTTT; CDR3 protein: CASSYHGELFF
V gene: TRBV30; clone size: once; D gene: TRBD2; J gene: TRBJ2-1; CDR3 DNA: TGTGCCTGGAGCCCCCGACTAGCGGGGGCCCGAGATTTTCTCAATGAGCAGTTCTTC; CDR3 protein: CAWSPRLAGARDFLNEQFF
V gene: TRBV3-1/TRBV3-2; clone size: NA; D gene: TRBD2; J gene: TRBJ2-1; CDR3 DNA: TGTGCCAGCAGCACCGGGACTAGCTATGCTAATGAGCAGTTCTTC; CDR3 protein: CASSTGTSYANEQFF
V gene: TRBV7-2; clone size: NA; D gene: TRBD2; J gene: TRBJ2-7; CDR3 DNA: TGTGCCAGCAGCCTAACTAGCGTCAGCTCCTACGAGCAGTACTTC; CDR3 protein: CASSLTSVSSYEQYF
V gene: TRBV9; clone size: NA; D gene: NA; J gene: TRBJ2-1; CDR3 DNA: TGTGCCAGCAGCCCCCCGGCGGGGATATCCTACAATGAGCAGTTCTTC; CDR3 protein: CASSPPAGISYNEQFF
V gene: TRBV30; clone size: NA; D gene: TRBD1; J gene: TRBJ2-3; CDR3 DNA: TGTGCCTGGACCGTGGACAGGGGATGGGGTACGCAGTATTTT; CDR3 protein: CAWTVDRGWGTQYF
V gene: TRBV19; clone size: NA; D gene: TRBD2; J gene: TRBJ2-7; CDR3 DNA: TGTGCCAGTAGTGCCGCGGGACTAGCGGGGGGGCAAAATGTCTACGAGCAGTACTTC; CDR3 protein: CASSAAGLAGGQNVYEQYF
V gene: TRBV11-2; clone size: NA; D gene: TRBD2; J gene: TRBJ2-2; CDR3 DNA: TGTGCCAGCAGCCCGCGGGGGGCCGCCAGGGGCACCGGGGAGCTGTTTTTT; CDR3 protein: CASSPRGAARGTGELFF
V gene: TRBV28; clone size: NA; D gene: TRBD1; J gene: TRBJ1-2; CDR3 DNA: TGTGCCACCACCTGGACAGGGGGCTTGTTGAATGGCTACACCTTC; CDR3 protein: CATTWTGGLLNGYTF
V gene: TRBV28; clone size: NA; D gene: NA; J gene: TRBJ1-5; CDR3 DNA: TGTGCCAGCAGTTCTCATAGCCATCCGGGGCATTTT; CDR3 protein: CASSSHSHPGHF
V gene: TRBV7-9; clone size: NA; D gene: TRBD2; J gene: TRBJ2-3; CDR3 DNA: TGTGCCAGCAGCCCCGGGGGGGGAACAGATACGCAGTATTTT; CDR3 protein: CASSPGGGTDTQYF
V gene: TRBV5-3; clone size: NA; D gene: TRBD2; J gene: TRBJ2-5; CDR3 DNA: TGTGCCAGAAGCAATAGCGGGGGGGCTAGACAAGAGACCCAGTACTTC; CDR3 protein: CARSNSGGARQETQYF
V gene: TRBV12-5; clone size: NA; D gene: NA; J gene: TRBJ2-2; CDR3 DNA: TGTGCTAGTGGTTTGAGCAGGGCTACGAACACCGGGGAGCTGTTTTTT; CDR3 protein: CASGLSRATNTGELFF
V gene: TRBV19; clone size: few; D gene: NA; J gene: TRBJ2-1; CDR3 DNA: TGTGCCAGTAGTATAGGTCGGCCTTCCCCCGGGAATGAGCAGTTCTTC; CDR3 protein: CASSIGRPSPGNEQFF
V gene: TRBV19; clone size: NA; D gene: NA; J gene: TRBJ1-5; CDR3 DNA: TGTGCCAGTACCCTCGCCTCAGGGTCGCAGCCCCAGCATTTT; CDR3 protein: CASTLASGSQPQHF
V gene: TRBV19; clone size: NA; D gene: TRBD1; J gene: TRBJ2-2; CDR3 DNA: TGTGCCAGTAGTTTCTGGAGACAGGGTCGGACCGGGGAGCTGTTTTTT; CDR3 protein: CASSFWRQGRTGELFF
V gene: TRBV11-2; clone size: NA; D gene: TRBD1; J gene: TRBJ2-1; CDR3 DNA: TGTGCCAGCAGCTTCCCCCCTGGACAGGGGTCCGGGTCCTACAATGAGCAGTTCTTC; CDR3 protein: CASSFPPGQGSGSYNEQFF
V gene: TRBV28; clone size: NA; D gene: NA; J gene: TRBJ1-5; CDR3 DNA: TGTGCCAGCAGTTGGGGCAGAGATCAGCCCCAGCATTTT; CDR3 protein: CASSWGRDQPQHF
V gene: TRBV6-6; clone size: NA; D gene: NA; J gene: TRBJ1-2; CDR3 DNA: TGTGCCAGCAGTTATTCGGCAGGGATGAGCTATGGCTACACCTTC; CDR3 protein: CASSYSAGMSYGYTF
V gene: TRBV7-2; clone size: NA; D gene: TRBD1; J gene: TRBJ1-1; CDR3 DNA: TGTGCCAGCAGCCAGGGGGTTAAGAACACTGAAGCTTTCTTT; CDR3 protein: CASSQGVKNTEAFF
V gene: TRBV27; clone size: NA; D gene: TRBD2; J gene: TRBJ2-7; CDR3 DNA: TGTGCCAGCAGTTTATCGCGGGGGTCCTACGAGCAGTACTTC; CDR3 protein: CASSLSRGSYEQYF
V gene: TRBV3-1/TRBV3-2; clone size: once; D gene: TRBD1; J gene: TRBJ2-3; CDR3 DNA: TGTGCCAGCGGGCAGGGGGCTGCAGATACGCAGTATTTT; CDR3 protein: CASGQGAADTQYF
V gene: TRBV5-1; clone size: NA; D gene: NA; J gene: TRBJ1-2; CDR3 DNA: TGCGCCAGCAGCTTGGCGGGGGACTATGGCTACACCTTC; CDR3 protein: CASSLAGDYGYTF
V gene: TRBV11-2; clone size: NA; D gene: NA; J gene: TRBJ1-1; CDR3 DNA: TGTGCCAGCAGCTTGTCAGTAAATCGTAAGTGGACTGAAGCTTTCTTT; CDR3 protein: CASSLSVNRKWTEAFF
V gene: TRBV10-2; clone size: NA; D gene: NA; J gene: TRBJ2-3; CDR3 DNA: TGCGCCAGCAATTCCGGGTGGGCAGATACGCAGTATTTT; CDR3 protein: CASNSGWADTQYF
V gene: TRBV7-3; clone size: NA; D gene: TRBD2; J gene: TRBJ2-3; CDR3 DNA: TGTGCCAGCAGCCCCCACCTGAGACTAGCGGGGGGTCTAGATACGCAGTATTTT; CDR3 protein: CASSPHLRLAGGLDTQYF
V gene: TRBV9; clone size: NA; D gene: NA; J gene: TRBJ2-2; CDR3 DNA: TGTGCCAGCAGCGACAGAGCGAACACCGGGGAGCTGTTTTTT; CDR3 protein: CASSDRANTGELFF
V gene: TRBV4-1; clone size: once; D gene: NA; J gene: TRBJ2-3; CDR3 DNA: TGCGCCAGCAGCCGACCCTTGGGGCGGGATACGCAGTATTTT; CDR3 protein: CASSRPLGRDTQYF
V gene: TRBV5-6; clone size: NA; D gene: TRBD1; J gene: TRBJ1-1; CDR3 DNA: TGTGCCAGCAGCTTCGGGACAGGGGGCACTGAAGCTTTCTTT; CDR3 protein: CASSFGTGGTEAFF
V gene: TRBV6-5; clone size: NA; D gene: NA; J gene: TRBJ1-2; CDR3 DNA: TGTGCCAGCAGTTACGGTATCGGGGTGCCAGCGGGCTACACCTTC; CDR3 protein: CASSYGIGVPAGYTF
V gene: TRBV28; clone size: NA; D gene: TRBD2; J gene: TRBJ2-1; CDR3 DNA: TGTGCCAGCAGTTTGGGGACTAGCGGGGGAGGCCGAGGGTTCTTC; CDR3 protein: CASSLGTSGGGRGFF
V gene: TRBV11-3; clone size: NA; D gene: TRBD2; J gene: TRBJ2-7; CDR3 DNA: TGTGCCAGCAGCTCCGGACTAGCGGGAGGACCCTACGAGCAGTACTTC; CDR3 protein: CASSSGLAGGPYEQYF
V gene: TRBV7-2; clone size: NA; D gene: NA; J gene: TRBJ1-3; CDR3 DNA: TGTGCCAGCAGCTTAGGACACCAGTTCTCTGGAAACACCATATATTTT; CDR3 protein: CASSLGHQFSGNTIYF
V gene: TRBV28; clone size: NA; D gene: NA; J gene: TRBJ1-5; CDR3 DNA: TGTGCCAGCCTTAGGAGCAGGGGTCCGTATCAGCCCCAGCATTTT; CDR3 protein: CASLRSRGPYQPQHF
V gene: TRBV6-2/TRBV6-3; clone size: NA; D gene: NA; J gene: TRBJ1-5; CDR3 DNA: TGTGCCAGCAGTCCAGGGACTTTTAGCAATCAGCCCCAGCATTTT; CDR3 protein: CASSPGTFSNQPQHF
V gene: TRBV5-1; clone size: NA; D gene: TRBD1; J gene: TRBJ2-1; CDR3 DNA: TGCGCCAGTTCCGGACAGGGATATGAGCAGTTCTTC; CDR3 protein: CASSGQGYEQFF
V gene: TRBV7-9; clone size: NA; D gene: NA; J gene: TRBJ1-2; CDR3 DNA: TGTGCCAGCAGCCCCCCAGGGGTTCATGGCTACACCTTC; CDR3 protein: CASSPPGVHGYTF
V gene: TRBV7-8; clone size: NA; D gene: NA; J gene: TRBJ1-1; CDR3 DNA: TGTGCCAGCAGCCCAGGGTTGAACACTGAAGCTTTCTTT; CDR3 protein: CASSPGLNTEAFF